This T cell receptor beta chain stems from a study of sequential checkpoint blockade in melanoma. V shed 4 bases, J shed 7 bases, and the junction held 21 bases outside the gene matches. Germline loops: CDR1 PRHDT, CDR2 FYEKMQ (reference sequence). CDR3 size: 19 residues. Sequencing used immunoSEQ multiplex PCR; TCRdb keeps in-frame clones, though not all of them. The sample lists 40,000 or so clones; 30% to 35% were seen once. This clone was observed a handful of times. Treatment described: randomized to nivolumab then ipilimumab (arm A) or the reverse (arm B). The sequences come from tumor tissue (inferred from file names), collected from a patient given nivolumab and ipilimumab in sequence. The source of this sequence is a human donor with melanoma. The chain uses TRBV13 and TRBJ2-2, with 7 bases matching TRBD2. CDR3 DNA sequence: TGTGCCAGCAGCTCCCAGCTGGGGTCGGGGACTAACACACGCGGGGAGCTGTTTTTT. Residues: CASSSQLGSGTNTRGELFF.